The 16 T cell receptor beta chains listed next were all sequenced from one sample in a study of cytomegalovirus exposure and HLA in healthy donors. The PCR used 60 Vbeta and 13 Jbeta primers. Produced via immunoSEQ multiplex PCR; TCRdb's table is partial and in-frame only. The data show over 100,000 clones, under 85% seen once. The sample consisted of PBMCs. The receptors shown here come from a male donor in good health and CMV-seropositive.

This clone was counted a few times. The CDR3 DNA reads TGTGCCAGCAGTTTATTACGGGGGGGTTCGGGAAACACCATATATTTT. Protein product: CASSLLRGGSGNTIYF. The gene calls are TRBV28 and TRBJ1-3, with a tentative D call TRBD1 (5 bases). The CDR3 spans 16 residues. Germline CDR1 MDHEN, CDR2 SYDVKM. V shed 1 base and J shed 4 bases, with 14 bases lying between them.

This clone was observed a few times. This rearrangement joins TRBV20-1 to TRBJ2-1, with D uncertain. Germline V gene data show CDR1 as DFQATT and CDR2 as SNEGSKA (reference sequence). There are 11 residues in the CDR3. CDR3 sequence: CSARYYNEQFF. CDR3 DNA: TGCAGCGCACGCTACTACAATGAGCAGTTCTTC.

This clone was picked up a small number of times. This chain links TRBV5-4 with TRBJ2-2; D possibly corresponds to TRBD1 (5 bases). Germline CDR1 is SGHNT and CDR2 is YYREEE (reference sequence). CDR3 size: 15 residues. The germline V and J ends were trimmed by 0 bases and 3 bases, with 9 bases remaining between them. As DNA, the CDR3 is TGTGCCAGCAGCTTGGCAGGGTCCCACACCGGGGAGCTGTTTTTT. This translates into CASSLAGSHTGELFF. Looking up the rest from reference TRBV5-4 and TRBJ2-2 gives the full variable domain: ETGVTQSPTHLIKTRGQQVTLRCSSQSGHNTVSWYQQALGQGPQFIFQYYREEENGRGNFPPRFSGLQFPNYSSELNVNALELDDSALYLCASSLAGSHTGELFFGEGSRLTVL.

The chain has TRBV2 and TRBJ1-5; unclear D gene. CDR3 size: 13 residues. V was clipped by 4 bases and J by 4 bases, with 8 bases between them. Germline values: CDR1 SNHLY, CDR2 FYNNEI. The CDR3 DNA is TGTGCCAGCAGTGGAGAAACGAATCAGCCCCAGCATTTT. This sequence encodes CASSGETNQPQHF.

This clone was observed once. The CDR3 coding sequence is TGTGCCAGCAGTCTAAGAACAGGTGTACATGGCTACACCTTC. It encodes CASSLRTGVHGYTF. The V and J genes are TRBV28 and TRBJ1-2; maybe TRBD1 (5 bases). CDR3 size: 14 residues. Germline values: CDR1 MDHEN, CDR2 SYDVKM. V dropped 5 bases and J dropped 6 bases, with 16 bases sitting between them.

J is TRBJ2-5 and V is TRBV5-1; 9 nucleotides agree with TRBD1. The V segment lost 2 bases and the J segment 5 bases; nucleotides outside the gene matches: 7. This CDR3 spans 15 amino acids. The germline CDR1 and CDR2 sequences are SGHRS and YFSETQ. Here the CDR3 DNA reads TGCGCCAGCAGCTTAGCGGGACAGGGTGGCGAGACCCAGTACTTC. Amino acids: CASSLAGQGGETQYF. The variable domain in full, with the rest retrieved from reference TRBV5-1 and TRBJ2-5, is KAGVTQTPRYLIKTRGQQVTLSCSPISGHRSVSWYQQTPGQGLQFLFEYFSETQRNKGNFPGRFSGRQFSNSRSEMNVSTLELGDSALYLCASSLAGQGGETQYFGPGTRLLVL.

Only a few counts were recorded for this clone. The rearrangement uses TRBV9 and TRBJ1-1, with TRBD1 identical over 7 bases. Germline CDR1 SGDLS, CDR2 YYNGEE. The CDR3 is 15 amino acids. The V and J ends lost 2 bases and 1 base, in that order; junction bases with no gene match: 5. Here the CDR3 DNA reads TGTGCCAGCAGCGTTACCGGGACAGCGAACACTGAAGCTTTCTTT. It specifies CASSVTGTANTEAFF.

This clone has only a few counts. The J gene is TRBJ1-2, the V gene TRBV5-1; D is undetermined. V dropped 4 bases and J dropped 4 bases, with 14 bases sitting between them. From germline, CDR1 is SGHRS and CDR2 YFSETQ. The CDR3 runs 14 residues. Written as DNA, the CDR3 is TGCGCCAGCAGCCCCAGCGGAGCAGGCTATGGCTACACCTTC. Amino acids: CASSPSGAGYGYTF.

CDR3 in amino acids: CASKRVGQHYEQYF. The CDR3 bases are TGTGCCAGCAAGAGAGTAGGACAACACTACGAGCAGTACTTC. The chain joins TRBV6-1 to TRBJ2-7; possible D gene TRBD1, 5 bases. Trimming took 7 bases from V and 3 from J, leaving 16 bases between them. The CDR3 has 14 residues. From germline, CDR1 is MNHNS and CDR2 SASEGT.

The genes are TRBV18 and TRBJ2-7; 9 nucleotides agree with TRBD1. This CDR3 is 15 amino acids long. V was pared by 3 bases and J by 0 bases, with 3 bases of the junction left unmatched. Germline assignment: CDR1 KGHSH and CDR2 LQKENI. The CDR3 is CASSPVQGASYEQYF. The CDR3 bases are TGTGCCAGCTCACCGGTACAGGGGGCCTCCTACGAGCAGTACTTC.

DNA of the CDR3: TGCGCCAGCAGCCCCCGCGCGCAGATAAGGGCTCGGGGCACTGAAGCTTTCTTT. Protein sequence: CASSPRAQIRARGTEAFF. The chain links TRBV4-1 to TRBJ1-1; D is ambiguous. This CDR3 spans 18 amino acids. The germline CDR1 and CDR2 sequences are MGHRA and YSYEKL. Trimming left V 4 bases short and J 4 bases short, with 25 bases between.

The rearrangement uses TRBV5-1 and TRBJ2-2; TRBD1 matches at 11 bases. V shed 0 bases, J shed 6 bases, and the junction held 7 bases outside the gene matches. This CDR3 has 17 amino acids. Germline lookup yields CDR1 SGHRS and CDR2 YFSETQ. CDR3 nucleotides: TGCGCCAGCAGCTTGGGCCCGGGACAGGGGGATTCCGGGGAGCTGTTTTTT. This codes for CASSLGPGQGDSGELFF.

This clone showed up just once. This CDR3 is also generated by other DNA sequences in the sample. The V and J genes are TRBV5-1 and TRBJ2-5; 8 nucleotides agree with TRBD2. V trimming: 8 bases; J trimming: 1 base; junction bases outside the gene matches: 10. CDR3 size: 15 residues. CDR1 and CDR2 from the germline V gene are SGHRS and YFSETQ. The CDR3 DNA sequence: TGCGCCAGTACTCAGGGGCTAGCGGGCCAAGAGACCCAGTACTTC. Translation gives CASTQGLAGQETQYF.

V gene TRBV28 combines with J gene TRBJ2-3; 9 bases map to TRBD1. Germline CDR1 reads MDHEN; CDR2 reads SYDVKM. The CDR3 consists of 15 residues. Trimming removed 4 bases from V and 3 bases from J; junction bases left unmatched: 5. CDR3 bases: TGTGCCAGCAGTTCCGTGGGGACAGGGACAGATACGCAGTATTTT. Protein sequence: CASSSVGTGTDTQYF.

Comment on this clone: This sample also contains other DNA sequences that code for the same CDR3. In DNA form, the CDR3 reads TGTGCCAGTACGGGTGCTCCCCCAGGGTATGGCTACACCTTC. Its translation is CASTGAPPGYGYTF. V gene TRBV6-1 combines with J gene TRBJ1-2; weak D call: TRBD1 (5 bases). Germline V gene data show CDR1 as MNHNS and CDR2 as SASEGT. V lost 9 bases and J lost 5, with 19 bases in between. CDR3 length: 14 amino acids.

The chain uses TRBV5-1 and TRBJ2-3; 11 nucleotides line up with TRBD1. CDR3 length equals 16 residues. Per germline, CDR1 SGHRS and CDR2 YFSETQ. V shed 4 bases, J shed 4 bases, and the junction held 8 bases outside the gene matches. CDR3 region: CASSERRTGGSDTQYF. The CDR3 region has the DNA TGCGCCAGCAGCGAAAGAAGGACAGGGGGCTCAGATACGCAGTATTTT. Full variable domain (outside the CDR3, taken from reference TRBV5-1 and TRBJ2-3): KAGVTQTPRYLIKTRGQQVTLSCSPISGHRSVSWYQQTPGQGLQFLFEYFSETQRNKGNFPGRFSGRQFSNSRSEMNVSTLELGDSALYLCASSERRTGGSDTQYFGPGTRLTVL.